A selection of T cell receptor beta chains follows, all from one sample in a study of T cells expressing NK-cell markers. After re-calling the 5' RACE reads, TCRdb lists one entry per CDR3 protein, DNA absent. Listed are hundreds of thousands of distinct CDR3 sequences; 4% to 6.5% falls within the top ten. The sample consisted of blood T cells: a sorted CD56 or NKG2C T cell subset, CD4+ or CD8+ T cells, or bulk PBMC T cells (not recorded which). The source of these receptors is a man aged 18 to 69 in good health. CDR3s include the opening cysteine and the closing phenylalanine or tryptophan. Fields, in order: V gene, J gene, CDR3 protein.

V gene: TRBV5-1
J gene: TRBJ1-2
CDR3 protein: CASSLRTGGSSGYTF

V gene: TRBV3-1
J gene: TRBJ1-2
CDR3 protein: CASSPQGRGYTF

V gene: TRBV9
J gene: TRBJ2-5
CDR3 protein: CASSVVRGDQGETQYF

V gene: TRBV6-1
J gene: TRBJ2-7
CDR3 protein: CASSEGGAGGATYEQYF

V gene: TRBV7-3
J gene: TRBJ1-6
CDR3 protein: CASKLGGSNSPLHF

V gene: TRBV18
J gene: TRBJ1-1
CDR3 protein: CASSPNKVPANTEAFF

V gene: TRBV5-1
J gene: TRBJ1-1
CDR3 protein: CASSPGRGYTEAFF

V gene: TRBV27
J gene: TRBJ2-7
CDR3 protein: CASRSNRVVKQYF

V gene: TRBV20-1
J gene: TRBJ2-3
CDR3 protein: CSASDWTSTDTQYF

V gene: TRBV20-1
J gene: TRBJ2-2
CDR3 protein: CSALTSGGPNTGELFF

V gene: TRBV5-1
J gene: TRBJ2-3
CDR3 protein: CASSLERLAGLTDTQYF

V gene: TRBV5-1
J gene: TRBJ2-4
CDR3 protein: CASSLSPVRGDIQYF

V gene: TRBV7-9
J gene: TRBJ2-7
CDR3 protein: CASSLLQEPYEQYF

V gene: TRBV20-1
J gene: TRBJ1-6
CDR3 protein: CSARELRDRKTPLHF

V gene: TRBV28
J gene: TRBJ2-1
CDR3 protein: CASSSAAGGRNEQFF

V gene: TRBV7-2
J gene: TRBJ1-1
CDR3 protein: CAWGTAANTEAFF

V gene: TRBV5-1
J gene: TRBJ1-1
CDR3 protein: CASSARSDTEAFF

V gene: TRBV11-1
J gene: TRBJ2-1
CDR3 protein: CASSFFGGEQFF

V gene: TRBV7-7
J gene: TRBJ2-7
CDR3 protein: CASSLTLNSYEQYF

V gene: TRBV13
J gene: TRBJ2-5
CDR3 protein: CASSDDLGWTQYF

V gene: TRBV9
J gene: TRBJ2-7
CDR3 protein: CASSVWQEPSYEQYF

V gene: TRBV21-1
J gene: TRBJ2-3
CDR3 protein: CASSKDPAGAPYHITDTQYF

V gene: TRBV5-1
J gene: TRBJ2-3
CDR3 protein: CASEPGLIAGPNMGADTQYF

V gene: TRBV5-1
J gene: TRBJ1-1
CDR3 protein: CASSLRGIVNTEAFF

V gene: TRBV20-1
J gene: TRBJ2-1
CDR3 protein: CSARGTRGGSYNEQFF

V gene: TRBV28
J gene: TRBJ2-5
CDR3 protein: CASSSSGGRETQYF

V gene: TRBV20-1
J gene: TRBJ2-5
CDR3 protein: CSARVRLMETQYF

V gene: TRBV12-5
J gene: TRBJ1-1
CDR3 protein: CASGLVLDRAAEAFF

V gene: TRBV7-2
J gene: TRBJ2-5
CDR3 protein: CASSRGGGGETQYF

V gene: TRBV11-2
J gene: TRBJ2-2
CDR3 protein: CASSRKGFTGELFF

V gene: TRBV2
J gene: TRBJ1-2
CDR3 protein: CASRIRAWDGYTF

V gene: TRBV7-2
J gene: TRBJ1-6
CDR3 protein: CASSPQPPGYNSPLHF

V gene: TRBV25-1
J gene: TRBJ1-6
CDR3 protein: CASTDRVISPLHF

V gene: TRBV5-6
J gene: TRBJ1-2
CDR3 protein: CASRPTGLYGYTF

V gene: TRBV18
J gene: TRBJ1-1
CDR3 protein: CASSPPARTEAFF

V gene: TRBV27
J gene: TRBJ1-3
CDR3 protein: CASKADFSGNTIYF

V gene: TRBV7-9
J gene: TRBJ2-1
CDR3 protein: CASNPTGGSYNEQFF

V gene: TRBV6-5
J gene: TRBJ2-7
CDR3 protein: CASSYTPGANEQYF

V gene: TRBV6-1
J gene: TRBJ2-5
CDR3 protein: CASSERGSRGETQYF

V gene: TRBV20-1
J gene: TRBJ1-6
CDR3 protein: CSARDKRGGSPLHF

V gene: TRBV6-1
J gene: TRBJ2-1
CDR3 protein: CASSDRRGADEQFF

V gene: TRBV19
J gene: TRBJ2-6
CDR3 protein: CASSIRHSGANVLTF

V gene: TRBV9
J gene: TRBJ2-4
CDR3 protein: CASSRGADAKNIQYF

V gene: TRBV5-6
J gene: TRBJ2-1
CDR3 protein: CASRGKGYNEQFF

V gene: TRBV6-6
J gene: TRBJ1-2
CDR3 protein: CASRETGPGYTF

V gene: TRBV12-3/TRBV12-4
J gene: TRBJ1-1
CDR3 protein: CASSFLRGNTEAFF

V gene: TRBV12-3/TRBV12-4
J gene: TRBJ1-6
CDR3 protein: CASSFVQEFNSPLHF

V gene: TRBV7-6
J gene: TRBJ1-6
CDR3 protein: CASSATGWDSPLHF

V gene: TRBV6-2/TRBV6-3
J gene: TRBJ1-5
CDR3 protein: CASSSPDLPNQPQHF

V gene: TRBV18
J gene: TRBJ1-2
CDR3 protein: CASRAGDPYGYTF

V gene: TRBV5-6
J gene: TRBJ2-6
CDR3 protein: CASSFPEVAGGLANVLTF

V gene: TRBV11-2
J gene: TRBJ2-7
CDR3 protein: CASSPRGHLRAGSYEQYF

V gene: TRBV20-1
J gene: TRBJ1-1
CDR3 protein: CSANSKVNTEAFF

V gene: TRBV5-1
J gene: TRBJ2-2
CDR3 protein: CASSQRDRYTGELFF

V gene: TRBV20-1
J gene: TRBJ2-1
CDR3 protein: CSARDSGGPTTNEQFF

V gene: TRBV6-5
J gene: TRBJ1-2
CDR3 protein: CASSYSRDREYGYTF

V gene: TRBV6-1
J gene: TRBJ2-1
CDR3 protein: CASRQQGAAYNEQFF

V gene: TRBV12-3/TRBV12-4
J gene: TRBJ2-1
CDR3 protein: CASSPRAGGRDEQFF